One and the same sample provided the 13 T cell receptor beta chains below, sequenced in a study of patients and donors after allogeneic stem cell transplantation. One entry per CDR3 protein, called by TCRdb with MiXCR from the RT-PCR reads. The sample lists 30,000 to 40,000 distinct CDR3 sequences, around 33% occurring once. Input material: blood, either unsorted or a sorted T cell fraction (not recorded which). These receptors all stem from a human donor who was either an allogeneic HSCT recipient or a stem cell or donor lymphocyte infusion donor (not recorded which). It is not recorded whose cells these are; they may come from a transplant donor.

This clonotype appeared many times. The V and J genes are TRBV20-1 and TRBJ1-1, with D possibly being TRBD1 (6 bases). The V gene's germline CDR1 is DFQATT and CDR2 SNEGSKA (reference sequence). CDR3 size: 17 residues. Trimming cost V 0 bases and J 0 bases, with 17 bases left between them. CDR3 in amino acids: CSARDGSPRGLNTEAFF. For the CDR3, the DNA is TGCAGTGCTAGAGATGGCTCCCCTCGGGGGCTGAACACTGAAGCTTTCTTT.

The chain joins TRBV24-1 to TRBJ1-5; D remains ambiguous. V gave up 3 bases and J gave up 4 bases, with 6 bases separating them. Germline-derived CDR1 and CDR2 are KGHDR and SFDVKD. CDR3 length: 13 residues. CDR3 in amino acids: CATSDRLNQPQHF. CDR3 DNA: TGTGCCACCAGTGATCGGCTTAATCAGCCCCAGCATTTT.

The chain couples TRBV5-1 to TRBJ1-2; D remains ambiguous. V was shortened by 4 bases and J by 8 bases, with 15 bases between the two germline ends. CDR3 length: 13 amino acids. Per germline, CDR1 SGHRS and CDR2 YFSETQ. In nucleotides, the CDR3 is TGCGCCAGCAGCGAGGACCCCGGCTTCGGCTACACCTTC. Protein: CASSEDPGFGYTF.

This clonotype was seen a handful of times. The chain couples TRBV7-9 to TRBJ2-2; D is unclear. From germline, CDR1 is SEHNR and CDR2 FQNEAQ (reference sequence). Trimming removed 6 bases from V and 6 bases from J, with 17 bases in between. The CDR3 consists of 15 residues. The CDR3 DNA reads TGTGCCAGCAGGGCCCGAGCGAAATGGCCCGGGGAGCTGTTTTTT. Amino acids: CASRARAKWPGELFF.

This clonotype was seen more than once but under ten times. The V call is TRBV7-2, the J call TRBJ1-1, with D maybe TRBD1 (5 bases). The CDR3 sequence is 14 residues long. Deletions cut 8 bases from V and 8 bases from J, with 21 bases between. Germline values: CDR1 SGHTA, CDR2 FQGNSA. The CDR3 region has the DNA TGTGCCAGCTGTTTTAGACTACCGGGGCCGGAAGCTTTCTTT. It specifies CASCFRLPGPEAFF.

The chain is built from TRBV4-2 and TRBJ2-7; tentatively, D is TRBD2 (5 bases). CDR1 LGHNA and CDR2 YNFKEQ come from the germline V gene. CDR3 length equals 15 residues. Between the trimmed V and J ends, which lost 0 bases and 4 bases, there was a span of 13 bases. CDR3 in amino acids: CASSQEARRGYEQYV. CDR3 DNA sequence: TGTGCCAGCAGCCAAGAAGCCCGACGGGGATACGAGCAGTACGTC.

This clonotype was recorded many times. V gene TRBV6-6 combines with J gene TRBJ1-4, with D maybe TRBD1 (5 bases). The ends were cut back, 4 bases at V and 7 bases at J, with 19 bases in the middle. There are 16 residues in the CDR3. Germline-derived CDR1 and CDR2 are MNHNY and SVGAGI (reference sequence). CDR3 in amino acids: CASSSPEQAHGEKLFF. As DNA, the CDR3 is TGTGCCAGCAGTTCCCCTGAACAGGCGCACGGTGAAAAACTGTTTTTT.

There are a few counts of this clonotype. V is TRBV12-3 or TRBV12-4 and J is TRBJ2-5; D uncertain. The CDR3 sequence is 11 residues long. Trimming pared 3 bases from V and 5 bases from J, leaving 4 bases between. The CDR3 reads CASSFRETQYF. The CDR3 nucleotides read TGTGCCAGCAGTTTTCGGGAGACCCAGTACTTC.

This clonotype came up once. The chain has TRBV4-1 and TRBJ1-6; TRBD1 matches 8 bases. Germline CDR1 is MGHRA and CDR2 is YSYEKL. The J segment lost 7 bases and the V segment lost 9 bases, leaving 5 bases of the junction unmatched. The CDR3 covers 13 residues. This CDR3 reads CASGQGGNSPLHF. CDR3 DNA: TGCGCCAGTGGACAGGGAGGGAATTCACCCCTCCACTTT.

J is TRBJ2-1 and V is TRBV6-1; D is undetermined. CDR1 and CDR2 (germline): MNHNS, SASEGT. Trimming removed 0 bases at V and 6 bases at J, with 9 bases between. This CDR3 has 14 residues. The CDR3 protein is CASSEAYDSNEQFF. CDR3 coding DNA: TGTGCCAGCAGTGAAGCGTACGATTCCAATGAGCAGTTCTTC.

The chain employs TRBV11-2 and TRBJ2-1; D is possibly TRBD2 (5 bases). The CDR3 spans 16 residues. V gave up 1 base and J gave up 2 bases, with 12 bases separating them. From germline, CDR1 is SGHAT and CDR2 FQNNGV. The CDR3 bases are TGTGCCAGCAGCTTAGTAGGAGGTTCAGCCTACAATGAGCAGTTCTTC. This translates into CASSLVGGSAYNEQFF.

The table lists this clonotype with a few counts. The gene calls are TRBV29-1 and TRBJ2-7; 8 nucleotides match TRBD1. Germline values: CDR1 SQVTM, CDR2 ANQGSEA. The CDR3 runs 13 residues. V shed 6 bases, J shed 3 bases, and the junction held 7 bases outside the gene matches. The CDR3 loop reads CSVRRGTGYEQYF. The CDR3 DNA reads as TGCAGCGTCCGACGGGGGACAGGCTACGAGCAGTACTTC.

This clonotype came up a few times. The rearrangement links TRBV7-9 to TRBJ1-1; TRBD1 matches at 9 bases. After removal of 5 bases from V and 1 base from J, the junction contained 5 bases not matched to a gene. From germline, CDR1 is SEHNR and CDR2 FQNEAQ (reference sequence). This CDR3 comprises 15 residues. The CDR3 here is CASSPPDRGNTEAFF. CDR3 DNA sequence: TGTGCCAGCAGCCCCCCGGACAGGGGGAACACTGAAGCTTTCTTT.